This TCR beta chain was observed in a study of cytomegalovirus exposure and HLA in healthy donors. The CDR3 spans 14 residues. The germline V gene has CDR1 SGHRS and CDR2 YFSETQ. Trimming stripped 2 bases from V and 5 bases from J, with 13 bases between. Method: immunoSEQ multiplex PCR; TCRdb's copy keeps in-frame clones and lacks some. Among roughly 90,000 clones, about 85% were seen once, and the ten largest hold more than 20%. Sequenced sample: PBMCs. The TCR sequence derives from a man aged 18 to 29 in good health and CMV-seropositive. The chain is built from TRBV5-1 and TRBJ2-5; D is perhaps TRBD2 (7 bases). CDR3 sequence: CASSFIQGGETQYF. The DNA of the CDR3 is TGCGCCAGCAGCTTTATACAGGGAGGGGAGACCCAGTACTTC.